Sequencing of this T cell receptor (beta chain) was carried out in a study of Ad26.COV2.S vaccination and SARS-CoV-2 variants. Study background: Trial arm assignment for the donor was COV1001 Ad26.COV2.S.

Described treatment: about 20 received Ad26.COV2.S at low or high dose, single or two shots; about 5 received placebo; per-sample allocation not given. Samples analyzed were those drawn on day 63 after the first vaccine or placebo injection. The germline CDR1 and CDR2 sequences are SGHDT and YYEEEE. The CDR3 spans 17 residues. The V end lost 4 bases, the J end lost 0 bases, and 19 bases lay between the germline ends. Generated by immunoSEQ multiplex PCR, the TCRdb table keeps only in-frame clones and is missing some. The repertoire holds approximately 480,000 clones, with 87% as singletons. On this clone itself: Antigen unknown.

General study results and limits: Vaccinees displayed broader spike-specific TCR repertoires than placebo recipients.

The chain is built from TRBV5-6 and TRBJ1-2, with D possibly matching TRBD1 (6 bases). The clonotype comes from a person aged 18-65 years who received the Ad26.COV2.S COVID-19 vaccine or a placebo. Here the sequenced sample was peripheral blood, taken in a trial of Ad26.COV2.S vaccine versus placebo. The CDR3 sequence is CASSPAGGSAANYGYTF. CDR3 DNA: TGTGCCAGCAGCCCGGCCGGGGGCAGCGCAGCTAACTATGGCTACACCTTC.